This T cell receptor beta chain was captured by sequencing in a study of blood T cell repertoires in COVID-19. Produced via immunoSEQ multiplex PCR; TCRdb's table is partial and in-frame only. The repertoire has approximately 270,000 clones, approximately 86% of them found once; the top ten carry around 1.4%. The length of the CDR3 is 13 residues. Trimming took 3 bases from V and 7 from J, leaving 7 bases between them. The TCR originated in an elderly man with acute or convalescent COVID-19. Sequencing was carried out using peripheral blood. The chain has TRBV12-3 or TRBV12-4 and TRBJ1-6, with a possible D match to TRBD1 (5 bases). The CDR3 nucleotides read TGTGCCAGCAGTTTGGCAGGGAATTCACCCCTCCACTTT. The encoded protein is CASSLAGNSPLHF.